This T cell receptor (beta chain) was captured by sequencing in a study of T cells after yellow fever vaccination. As for the study in general: For low cell numbers, libraries were made with SMART-Seq v4 Ultra Low Input.

Regarding the study as a whole: Subsequent to the booster, the majority of primary-vaccination clones reappeared (96% CD4, 88% CD8). Abundant clonotypes (contaminants from the bulk population) could be present in FACS-sorted repertoires.

Worth noting for this clonotype: The target antigen is unknown.

It was through 5'RACE template switching that TCR cDNA was made, with a universal primer site and UMIs added. TCRdb re-called the 5' RACE reads with MiXCR, one entry per CDR3 protein. This repertoire shows about 340,000 distinct CDR3 sequences, approximately 12% found once; its top ten account for 2.5% to 4%. Germline assignment: CDR1 SGHRS and CDR2 YFSETQ. Trimming took 4 bases from V and 3 from J; bases not matched to a gene: 6. The CDR3 is 15 residues long. This chain uses TRBV5-1 with TRBJ2-7, with TRBD2 matching 11 bases. Sequencing was performed on CD4+ T cells sorted from PBMCs, taken 15 days after the yellow fever booster vaccination. The receptor's source is a man in his late teens or twenties who received the YFV17D yellow fever vaccine. CDR3 loop: CASSDRLAGSYEQYF. In nucleotides, the CDR3 is TGCGCCAGCAGCGATCGACTAGCGGGGAGCTACGAGCAGTACTTC.